The 20 T cell receptor beta chains listed next were all sequenced from one sample in a study of T cells after yellow fever vaccination. TCRdb processed the 5' RACE reads anew with MiXCR; each CDR3 protein has one entry. The table includes some 150,000 distinct CDR3 sequences, roughly 9% detected once. The material sequenced was CD8+ T cells sorted from PBMCs, taken 45 days after the yellow fever booster vaccination. The receptors were gathered from a man aged 18 to 29 who received the YFV17D yellow fever vaccine.

The chain employs TRBV5-5 and TRBJ2-1; 8 nucleotides agree with TRBD1. CDR3 size: 17 residues. V lost 6 bases and J lost 4; bases outside the gene matches: 15. CDR1 is SGHKS and CDR2 is YYEKEE in the germline V gene (reference sequence). CDR3 amino acids: CASTGQGGVPFYNEQFF. The CDR3 DNA reads TGTGCCAGCACCGGACAGGGTGGTGTACCATTTTACAATGAGCAGTTCTTC.

The chain uses TRBV6-1 and TRBJ2-3, with TRBD1 matching over 7 bases. V gave up 5 bases and J gave up 0 bases; unmatched junction bases: 8. The germline gives CDR1 MNHNS, CDR2 SASEGT. The CDR3 totals 16 residues. CDR3 amino acids: CASSYLRGPSTDTQYF. CDR3 in DNA: TGTGCCAGCAGTTACCTGAGGGGGCCGAGCACAGATACGCAGTATTTT.

This chain joins TRBV4-3 and TRBJ2-2; D gene ambiguous. V lost 1 base and J 6 bases, leaving 12 bases between the germline ends. Germline V lookup: CDR1 LGHNA, CDR2 YSLEER. The CDR3 loop spans 15 amino acids. The CDR3 spells CASSQAVGSAGELFF. CDR3 in DNA: TGCGCCAGCAGCCAAGCTGTGGGTTCTGCCGGGGAGCTGTTTTTT.

This clonotype was detected only a few times. The chain uses TRBV5-4 and TRBJ1-1, with D unclear. Between the trimmed V and J ends, which lost 0 bases and 1 base, there was a span of 7 bases. The CDR3 is 14 residues long. Per germline, CDR1 SGHNT and CDR2 YYREEE (reference sequence). The CDR3 DNA is TGTGCCAGCAGCTTGGGGCGGAGGAACACTGAAGCTTTCTTT. This gives the protein CASSLGRRNTEAFF.

This clonotype was seen only a few times. The chain joins TRBV20-1 to TRBJ2-7; 7 bases are a match to TRBD2. V trimming: 3 bases; J trimming: 0 bases; junction bases outside the gene matches: 8. Germline V gene lookup returns CDR1 DFQATT and CDR2 SNEGSKA (reference sequence). The CDR3 has 15 amino acids. DNA of the CDR3: TGCAGTGCTAGGCCGGGACTAACGAGCTCCTACGAGCAGTACGTC. Translating gives CSARPGLTSSYEQYV.

The chain joins TRBV19 to TRBJ1-2; D possibly corresponds to TRBD1 (5 bases). CDR1 and CDR2 (germline): LNHDA, SQIVND (reference sequence). The CDR3 has 13 amino acids. V was clipped by 5 bases and J by 5 bases, with 12 bases between them. The CDR3 DNA reads as TGTGCCAGTAGTCTGAGGGACGGTTATGGCTACACCTTC. Its translation is CASSLRDGYGYTF.

This clonotype was counted at least ten times. The chain couples TRBV4-2 to TRBJ2-3; D remains ambiguous. The germline V gene has CDR1 LGHNA and CDR2 YNFKEQ. Trimming removed 4 bases at V and 0 bases at J, with 8 bases between. This CDR3 comprises 14 residues. The CDR3 DNA is TGTGCCAGCAGCCGAGTTGAGAGCACAGATACGCAGTATTTT. Translating it yields CASSRVESTDTQYF.

The genes are TRBV7-9 and TRBJ2-7, with no clear D. CDR1 is SEHNR and CDR2 is FQNEAQ in the germline V gene (reference sequence). Trimming removed 5 bases from V and 4 bases from J, with 9 bases in between. The CDR3 runs 12 residues. The CDR3 is CASSPDGYEQYV. Here the CDR3 DNA reads TGTGCCAGCAGCCCAGACGGATACGAGCAGTACGTC.

In its sample, this clonotype was seen a few times. The CDR3 sequence is CASSLAGGLGYTF. The CDR3 DNA reads as TGTGCCAGCAGCTTGGCGGGGGGCCTTGGCTACACCTTC. The J gene is TRBJ1-2, the V gene TRBV5-4; maybe TRBD1 (6 bases). CDR3 length: 13 residues. Per the germline V gene, CDR1 is SGHNT and CDR2 is YYREEE (reference sequence). V lost 0 bases and J 7 bases, leaving 10 bases between the germline ends.

The chain employs TRBV4-2 and TRBJ2-1; 9 bases fit TRBD2. There are 16 residues in the CDR3. Germline trimming cut 2 bases from V and 9 bases from J; bases unmatched to any gene: 11. Germline CDR1 is LGHNA and CDR2 is YNFKEQ. The DNA for the CDR3 is TGTGCCAGCAGCCAATCTCTTAGGCGGGGGGGTTTTGAGCAGTTCTTC. Translation gives CASSQSLRRGGFEQFF.

The sample holds a few counts of this clonotype. The chain links TRBV10-3 to TRBJ1-2; weak D call: TRBD1 (6 bases). This CDR3 contains 15 residues. Germline CDR1 and CDR2: ENHRY and SYGVKD. The V end was cut by 2 bases, the J end by 0 bases, with 10 bases between. The DNA of the CDR3 is TGTGCCATCAGTGAGAGACAGGTCCCTAACTATGGCTACACCTTC. It translates to CAISERQVPNYGYTF.

This clonotype was seen only a few times. The chain uses TRBV6-5 and TRBJ2-6; D remains ambiguous. Germline CDR1 is MNHEY and CDR2 is SVGAGI. The CDR3 runs to 16 residues. Trimming stripped 2 bases from V and 0 bases from J, with 8 bases between. The CDR3 bases are TGTGCCAGCAGTTACGTAGGGTACTCTGGGGCCAACGTCCTGACTTTC. This translates into CASSYVGYSGANVLTF.

This clonotype was observed a few times. The rearrangement uses TRBV13 and TRBJ2-7; TRBD1 aligns across 9 bases. The germline gives CDR1 PRHDT, CDR2 FYEKMQ (reference sequence). With 7 bases clipped from V and 6 bases from J, the junction kept 7 bases outside the gene matches. The CDR3 is 13 residues long. The CDR3 DNA reads TGTGCCAGCACCCCCGGGACAGGGTCCGAGCAGTACTTC. Its protein product is CASTPGTGSEQYF.

This clonotype has only a few counts. This chain connects TRBV9 to TRBJ1-1, with 9 nucleotides matching TRBD1. This CDR3 is 16 amino acids long. The V segment lost 7 bases and the J segment 4 bases; nucleotides outside the gene matches: 14. Germline V gives CDR1 SGDLS, CDR2 YYNGEE. CDR3 sequence reads: CASYIRTGTGSTEAFF. Written as DNA, the CDR3 is TGTGCCAGCTATATCAGAACCGGGACAGGGTCCACTGAAGCTTTCTTT.

V is TRBV7-9 and J is TRBJ1-2; D ambiguous. The CDR3 totals 13 residues. Germline lookup yields CDR1 SEHNR and CDR2 FQNEAQ (reference sequence). Trimming shortened V by 7 bases and J by 5 bases, and 14 bases separated the two germline ends. The CDR3 DNA sequence: TGTGCCAGCACCAACTCAGCCCTATATGGCTACACCTTC. Amino acids: CASTNSALYGYTF. Using reference TRBV7-9 and TRBJ1-2 for the parts outside the CDR3, the full variable domain is DTGVSQNPRHKITKRGQNVTFRCDPISEHNRLYWYRQTLGQGPEFLTYFQNEAQLEKSRLLSDRFSAERPKGSFSTLEIQRTEQGDSAMYLCASTNSALYGYTFGSGTRLTVV.

This clonotype was detected a few times. The rearrangement uses TRBV20-1 and TRBJ2-7; TRBD1 aligns across 7 bases. CDR1 DFQATT and CDR2 SNEGSKA come from the germline V gene (reference sequence). CDR3 length: 14 amino acids. The junction had 4 bases not matched to a gene; V was cut back by 2 bases and J by 0 bases. CDR3 sequence (DNA): TGCAGTGCTAGACTGACAGGGAGCTCCTACGAGCAGTACGTC. Its protein is CSARLTGSSYEQYV.

This clonotype has only a few counts. The chain has TRBV19 and TRBJ1-1; TRBD1 is a possible D gene (6 bases). This CDR3 is 14 amino acids long. Trimming took off 1 base at V and 7 bases at J, with 13 bases between the two ends. Germline V lookup: CDR1 LNHDA, CDR2 SQIVND (reference sequence). CDR3 nucleotide sequence: TGTGCCAGTAGTATAGTAGGGGGGCCGGTTGAAGCTTTCTTT. This encodes CASSIVGGPVEAFF.

This clonotype was found a few times. The chain couples TRBV9 to TRBJ2-3, with D maybe TRBD1 (6 bases). CDR1 is SGDLS and CDR2 is YYNGEE in the germline V gene. The CDR3 sequence is 17 residues long. Trimming cost V 3 bases and J 0 bases, with 17 bases left between them. CDR3 region: CASSAQGTTSSTDTQYF. Written as DNA, the CDR3 is TGTGCCAGCAGCGCTCAAGGGACAACGTCTAGCACAGATACGCAGTATTTT.

The chain is built from TRBV29-1 and TRBJ1-2; D is unclear. V dropped 1 base and J dropped 7 bases, with 10 bases sitting between them. The CDR3 consists of 12 residues. The germline V gene encodes CDR1 SQVTM and CDR2 ANQGSEA. The CDR3, as DNA: TGCAGCGTTGAAGGCGAGACGGGTGGCTACACCTTC. Protein sequence: CSVEGETGGYTF.

This clonotype was seen many times. V gene TRBV6-5 combines with J gene TRBJ1-2; TRBD1 matches at 7 bases. This CDR3 has 16 residues. The trim removed 0 bases at V and 0 bases at J, leaving 4 bases unmatched. Germline loops: CDR1 MNHEY, CDR2 SVGAGI. The CDR3 DNA reads as TGTGCCAGCAGTTACTCCGGACAGGTTTCTAACTATGGCTACACCTTC. Its protein product is CASSYSGQVSNYGYTF.